Each of the 18 T cell receptor beta chains below was sequenced from the same sample in a study of CD8+CD57+ T cells in acquired aplastic anemia. Sequencing was done on patients that had shown CD8+CD57+ cell expansion by flow cytometry. Genomic DNA constituted the template upon which TCR beta VDJ and CDR3 profiling was performed. TCRdb ran MiXCR on the reads and lists one entry per CDR3 protein. The table lists around 200,000 distinct CDR3 sequences, just under 50% of them singletons. What was sequenced was sorted CD4+, CD8+, or CD8+CD57+ T cells (not recorded which) from PBMCs. The receptors were sampled from a human donor with aplastic anemia.

The V and J genes are TRBV7-2 and TRBJ1-1; D gene uncertain. In germline, CDR1 is SGHTA, CDR2 FQGNSA. V shed 2 bases and J shed 2 bases, with 12 bases lying between them. This CDR3 has 15 amino acids. DNA of the CDR3: TGTGCCAGCAGCTTATTCCCAGCTAGCAACACTGAAGCTTTCTTT. Protein sequence: CASSLFPASNTEAFF.

This clonotype was found many times. The chain combines TRBV7-2 with TRBJ1-1; the D gene is possibly TRBD1 (5 bases). The CDR3 is 14 residues long. V lost 6 bases to trimming and J lost 1 base, with 12 bases between them. Germline loops: CDR1 SGHTA, CDR2 FQGNSA. In nucleotides, the CDR3 is TGTGCCAGCAGGCCGACAGCTACGAACACTGAAGCTTTCTTT. This encodes CASRPTATNTEAFF. Based on the CDR3 plus reference TRBV7-2 and TRBJ1-1, the full variable domain is GAGVSQSPSNKVTEKGKDVELRCDPISGHTALYWYRQSLGQGLEFLIYFQGNSAPDKSGLPSDRFSAERTGGSVSTLTIQRTQQEDSAVYLCASRPTATNTEAFFGQGTRLTVV.

This clonotype has more than one count but fewer than ten. The CDR3 coding sequence is TGTGCCACCAGTGGCTCAGGGACAGGGGAAGAGACCCAGTACTTC. This encodes CATSGSGTGEETQYF. The chain is built from TRBV24-1 and TRBJ2-5; TRBD1 aligns across 10 bases. The CDR3 extends over 15 amino acids. Germline V CDR1 and CDR2: KGHDR, SFDVKD. Trimming took 5 bases from V and 3 from J; bases not matched to a gene: 5.

Of note for this clonotype: This CDR3 is missing its conserved last phenylalanine or tryptophan, likely due to a read error. V usage is TRBV7-8 and J usage is TRBJ2-7; no definite D call. Germline V gene data show CDR1 as SGHVS and CDR2 as FQNEAQ. The CDR3 contains 12 residues. The ends were cut back, 5 bases at V and 6 bases at J, with 11 bases in the middle. The CDR3 coding sequence is TGTGCCAGCAGCCGAAGCGAAGTCGAGCAGTACTCC. It codes for CASSRSEVEQYS.

The V call is TRBV7-9, the J call TRBJ1-5; D gene uncertain. This CDR3 comprises 13 residues. CDR1 SEHNR and CDR2 FQNEAQ come from the germline V gene (reference sequence). The germline V and J ends were trimmed by 3 bases and 6 bases, with 9 bases remaining between them. CDR3 in DNA: TGTGCCAGCAGCTTCGGCCCTCCTCAGCCCCAGCATTTT. It is translated as CASSFGPPQPQHF.

This clonotype was seen repeatedly, ten times or more. The rearrangement uses TRBV12-3 or TRBV12-4 and TRBJ1-1, with TRBD1 as a possible D gene (5 bases). The length of the CDR3 is 14 residues. Trimming took 4 bases from V and 1 from J, leaving 10 bases between them. Here the CDR3 DNA reads TGTGCCAGCAGTTCCCGGGACGGGAACACTGAAGCTTTCTTT. Encoded protein: CASSSRDGNTEAFF.

This clonotype has just a few counts. J is TRBJ2-3 and V is TRBV11-2; possible D gene TRBD2, 6 bases. Trimming removed 0 bases at V and 11 bases at J, with 21 bases between. There are 16 residues in the CDR3. CDR1 and CDR2 (germline): SGHAT, FQNNGV. CDR3 sequence reads: CASSLDPLGGIEQQYF. The CDR3 DNA is TGTGCCAGCAGCTTAGATCCCCTTGGGGGGATAGAGCAGCAGTATTTT.

This chain links TRBV2 with TRBJ2-7; possibly TRBD1 for D (7 bases). V was pared by 7 bases and J by 3 bases, with 19 bases between. This CDR3 is built from 15 residues. Germline-derived CDR1 and CDR2 are SNHLY and FYNNEI. Here the CDR3 reads CASTEEGASFYEQYF. Here the CDR3 DNA reads TGTGCCAGCACCGAGGAGGGGGCATCTTTCTACGAGCAGTACTTC.

In this sample, this clonotype turned up a few times. This chain links TRBV28 with TRBJ2-7; TRBD1 agrees at 7 bases. The CDR3 has 12 residues. Unmatched junction bases numbered 5, after V lost 6 bases and J lost 6 bases. Germline V CDR1 and CDR2: MDHEN, SYDVKM. CDR3 region: CASSLTGTEQYF. In DNA, the CDR3 is TGTGCCAGCAGCCTGACAGGGACCGAGCAGTACTTC.

This clonotype was seen only a few times. This chain uses TRBV29-1 with TRBJ2-7, with 8 bases matching TRBD2. The CDR3 is 13 amino acids. Looked up from germline, CDR1 is SQVTM and CDR2 is ANQGSEA. The V and J ends lost 7 bases and 7 bases, in that order; junction bases with no gene match: 12. For the CDR3, the DNA is TGCAGCGCACAGCGGGGGTTAAATTGGGAGCAGTACTTC. Amino acid sequence: CSAQRGLNWEQYF.

This clonotype occurred a few times. A clone one base away is much larger, so this may be a read error. The conserved final phenylalanine or tryptophan is absent from the CDR3, which likely points to a read error. In nucleotides, the CDR3 is TGCGCCAGCGGGGCACAAGGGTCGTCCTATGGCTACACCCTC. This translates into CASGAQGSSYGYTL. The chain recombines TRBV5-1 with TRBJ1-2, with D possibly TRBD1 on 5 matching bases. The CDR3 runs 14 residues. The V gene lost 7 bases and the J gene lost 4 bases, with 17 bases spanning the gap. In germline, CDR1 is SGHRS, CDR2 YFSETQ.

This clonotype showed up many times. The chain is built from TRBV19 and TRBJ2-3; 9 bases line up with TRBD2. Germline CDR1 reads LNHDA; CDR2 reads SQIVND (reference sequence). CDR3 size: 16 residues. The V gene end was trimmed by 4 bases and the J gene end by 4 bases; junction bases not matched to a gene: 9. The CDR3 DNA is TGTGCCAGTAGTAATAGAGCGGGAGGTGGAGCAGATACGCAGTATTTT. It codes for CASSNRAGGGADTQYF.

This clonotype was picked up a small number of times. This rearrangement joins TRBV20-1 to TRBJ2-7; possibly TRBD1 for D (6 bases). The CDR3 extends over 12 amino acids. V was cut by 4 bases and J by 7 bases, with 14 bases left in between. Germline CDR1 reads DFQATT; CDR2 reads SNEGSKA (reference sequence). The CDR3 sequence is CSAILQGREQYF. CDR3 nucleotides: TGCAGTGCTATTCTGCAGGGGCGAGAGCAGTACTTC.

Remarks on this clonotype: One base away lies a much larger clone, so this may be a sequencing read error. CDR3 loop: CASSQEGHRRYF. The CDR3 bases are TGTGCCAGCAGCCAAGAGGGCCACAGGAGGTACTTC. The J gene is TRBJ2-7, the V gene TRBV14; perhaps TRBD1 as D (5 bases). CDR3 length equals 12 residues. From germline, CDR1 is SGHDN and CDR2 FVKESK. The ends were cut back, 0 bases at V and 12 bases at J, with 12 bases in the middle. Using reference TRBV14 and TRBJ2-7 for the parts outside the CDR3, the full variable domain is EAGVTQFPSHSVIEKGQTVTLRCDPISGHDNLYWYRRVMGKEIKFLLHFVKESKQDESGMPNNRFLAERTGGTYSTLKVQPAELEDSGVYFCASSQEGHRRYFGPGTRLTVT.

In this sample, this clonotype turned up many times. V usage is TRBV15 and J usage is TRBJ1-2; no clear D. CDR3 length: 13 residues. CDR1 LNHNV and CDR2 YYDKDF come from the germline V gene (reference sequence). V was cut by 4 bases and J by 0 bases, with 6 bases left in between. CDR3 DNA: TGTGCCACCAGCATAGTCGCTAACTATGGCTACACCTTC. Its translation: CATSIVANYGYTF.

This clonotype occurred many times. This chain joins TRBV20-1 and TRBJ1-2; D not resolved. The V gene's germline CDR1 is DFQATT and CDR2 SNEGSKA (reference sequence). Trimming took off 5 bases at V and 5 bases at J, with 12 bases between the two ends. The CDR3 is 12 amino acids. The CDR3 here is CSAPSLGYGYTF. The CDR3 DNA reads as TGCAGTGCTCCTTCCCTGGGGTATGGCTACACCTTC.

This clonotype appeared many times. V usage is TRBV6-1 and J usage is TRBJ1-2; no reliable D call. Germline values: CDR1 MNHNS, CDR2 SASEGT. The CDR3 has 12 residues. V was shortened by 5 bases and J by 4 bases, with 8 bases between the two germline ends. CDR3 amino acids: CASSRMGYGYTF. The CDR3 coding sequence is TGTGCCAGCAGTCGTATGGGCTATGGCTACACCTTC.

The chain carries TRBV15 and TRBJ1-2; 9 nucleotides match TRBD1. CDR3 length: 14 residues. Germline-derived CDR1 and CDR2 are LNHNV and YYDKDF (reference sequence). After removal of 4 bases from V and 2 bases from J, the junction contained 2 bases not matched to a gene. In nucleotides, the CDR3 is TGTGCCACCAGCATAGGACAGGGGAACTATGGCTACACCTTC. It specifies CATSIGQGNYGYTF.